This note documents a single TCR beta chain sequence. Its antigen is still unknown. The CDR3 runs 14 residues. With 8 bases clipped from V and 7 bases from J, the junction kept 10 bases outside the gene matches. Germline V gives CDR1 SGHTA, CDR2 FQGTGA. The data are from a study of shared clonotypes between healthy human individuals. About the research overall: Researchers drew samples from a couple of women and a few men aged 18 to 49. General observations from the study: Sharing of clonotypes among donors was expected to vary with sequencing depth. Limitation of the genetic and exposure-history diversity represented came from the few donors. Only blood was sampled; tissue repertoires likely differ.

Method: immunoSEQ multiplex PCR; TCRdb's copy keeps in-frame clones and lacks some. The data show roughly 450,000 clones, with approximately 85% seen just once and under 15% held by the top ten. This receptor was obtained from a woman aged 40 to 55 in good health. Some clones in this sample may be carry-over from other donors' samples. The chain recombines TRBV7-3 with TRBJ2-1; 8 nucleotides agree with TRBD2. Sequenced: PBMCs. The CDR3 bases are TGTGCCAGCCAAGCGGGAGTCTCGCGGAATGAGCAGTTCTTC. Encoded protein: CASQAGVSRNEQFF.